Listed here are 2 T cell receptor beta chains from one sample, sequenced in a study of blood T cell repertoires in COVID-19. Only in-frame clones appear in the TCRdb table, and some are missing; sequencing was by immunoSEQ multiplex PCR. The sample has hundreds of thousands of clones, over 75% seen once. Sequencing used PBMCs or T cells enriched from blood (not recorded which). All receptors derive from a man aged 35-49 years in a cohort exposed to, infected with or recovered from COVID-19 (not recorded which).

CDR3 sequence (DNA): TGTGCCTGGACCCTCGAGGAGTACACCGGGGAGCTGTTTTTT. Translating gives CAWTLEEYTGELFF. J is TRBJ2-2 and V is TRBV30; D unresolved. Per the germline V gene, CDR1 is GTSNPN and CDR2 is SVGIG (reference sequence). Trimming cost V 4 bases and J 3 bases, with 12 bases left between them. CDR3 length: 14 amino acids.

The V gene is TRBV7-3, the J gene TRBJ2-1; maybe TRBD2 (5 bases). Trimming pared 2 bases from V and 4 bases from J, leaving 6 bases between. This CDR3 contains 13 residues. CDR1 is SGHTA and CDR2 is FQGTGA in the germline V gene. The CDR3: CASSLREYNEQFF. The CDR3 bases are TGTGCCAGCAGCTTACGGGAATACAATGAGCAGTTCTTC.